The 17 T cell receptor beta chains below all came from one sample that was sequenced in a study of blood T cell repertoires in COVID-19 (dated by TCRdb to 2020 to 2022). Libraries were built with the immunoSEQ multiplex PCR assay. TCRdb retrieved this table from immuneACCESS and kept in-frame rearrangements only. Not all clones are present; in checked studies, unresolved V genes account for under half, and no reason is known for the remainder. The sample has over 85,000 clones on record, approximately 88% of them singletons. 4% to 5.5% of the sample is in the top ten clones. Sequencing was performed on peripheral blood. The receptors were sampled from a human donor in a cohort sampled during active COVID-19.

The rearrangement links TRBV28 to TRBJ2-7; 7 nucleotides match TRBD1. CDR3 length: 16 amino acids. Trimming removed 7 bases from V and 1 base from J; junction bases left unmatched: 13. The V gene's germline CDR1 is MDHEN and CDR2 SYDVKM. CDR3 nucleotides: TGTGCCAGCAACCACGGTTGGGACAGAGCTTCCTACGAGCAGTACTTC. Encoded protein: CASNHGWDRASYEQYF.

The chain employs TRBV7-2 and TRBJ1-2; D perhaps matches TRBD1 (5 bases). The V end was cut by 5 bases, the J end by 0 bases, with 10 bases between. Germline CDR1 and CDR2: SGHTA and FQGNSA. CDR3 size: 14 residues. Here the CDR3 reads CASSTRQTNYGYTF. The DNA for the CDR3 is TGTGCCAGCAGCACACGACAGACTAACTATGGCTACACCTTC.

The chain employs TRBV2 and TRBJ1-4, with TRBD1 matching over 9 bases. The germline CDR1 and CDR2 sequences are SNHLY and FYNNEI. Unmatched junction bases numbered 7, after V lost 6 bases and J lost 11 bases. The CDR3 sequence is 13 residues long. In DNA, the CDR3 is TGTGCCAGCAGGCCGGGACAGGGCGTGAAACTGTTTTTT. Translating it yields CASRPGQGVKLFF. Drawing the rest from reference TRBV2 and TRBJ1-4, the complete variable domain is EPEVTQTPSHQVTQMGQEVILRCVPISNHLYFYWYRQILGQKVEFLVSFYNNEISEKSEIFDDQFSVERPDGSNFTLKIRSTKLEDSAMYFCASRPGQGVKLFFGSGTQLSVL.

The chain recombines TRBV7-2 with TRBJ2-3; no definite D call. Per germline, CDR1 SGHTA and CDR2 FQGNSA. The CDR3 runs to 14 residues. V was pared by 3 bases and J by 2 bases, with 9 bases between. CDR3: CASSFRGHTDTQYF. Here the CDR3 DNA reads TGTGCCAGCAGCTTCAGAGGTCACACAGATACGCAGTATTTT.

The V and J genes are TRBV5-6 and TRBJ1-2; D is uncertain. Germline V gives CDR1 SGHDT, CDR2 YYEEEE. CDR3 length equals 15 residues. Between the trimmed V and J ends, which lost 0 bases and 2 bases, there was a span of 11 bases. Written as DNA, the CDR3 is TGTGCCAGCAGCTTGGCTTACAGATCCAACTATGGCTACACCTTC. Protein sequence: CASSLAYRSNYGYTF.

To note about this clone: Its ends do not fully match the called genes, so a read error is possible. The rearrangement uses TRBV11-3 and TRBJ1-1; 7 bases fit TRBD1. This CDR3 is 12 amino acids long. Germline V gene data show CDR1 as SGHNT and CDR2 as YENEEA. The CDR3 DNA follows: TGTGCCAGCAGTCCAGACAGGGTAGAAGTTTTCTTT. This gives the protein CASSPDRVEVFF.

CDR3 in DNA: TGTGCCAGCAGCTTAGCCCTGACCCCGTCCGGAATGTTTAGCAACACCGGGGAGCTGTTTTTT. Amino acids: CASSLALTPSGMFSNTGELFF. V gene TRBV7-8 combines with J gene TRBJ2-2; no definite D call. CDR1 is SGHVS and CDR2 is FQNEAQ in the germline V gene. The CDR3 consists of 21 residues. Trimming pared 0 bases from V and 2 bases from J, leaving 25 bases between.

The V call is TRBV3-1 (or the pseudogene TRBV3-2), the J call TRBJ2-5, with 9 bases identical to TRBD2. Germline CDR1 and CDR2: LGHDT and YNNKEL (reference sequence). The CDR3 length is 15 residues. After removal of 3 bases from V and 5 bases from J, the junction contained 7 bases not matched to a gene. CDR3 region: CASSQSRGGRETQYF. The CDR3 DNA sequence: TGTGCCAGCAGCCAGTCGCGGGGGGGCCGCGAGACCCAGTACTTC.

In the case of this clone: This same CDR3 is encoded by further DNA sequences in the sample. The chain is built from TRBV11-3 and TRBJ2-7, with 10 bases lining up with TRBD1. Germline V gene sequence: CDR1 SGHNT, CDR2 YENEEA. The CDR3 runs 15 residues. Unmatched junction bases numbered 4, after V lost 5 bases and J lost 0 bases. DNA of the CDR3: TGTGCCAGCAGCGCCAGGACAGGGGGCTCCTACGAGCAGTACTTC. Amino acids: CASSARTGGSYEQYF.

V usage is TRBV7-9 and J usage is TRBJ2-5; 9 nucleotides line up with TRBD1. Unmatched junction bases numbered 3, after V lost 2 bases and J lost 5 bases. The CDR3 covers 14 residues. Per the germline V gene, CDR1 is SEHNR and CDR2 is FQNEAQ (reference sequence). CDR3 bases: TGTGCCAGCAGCTTAAGACAGGGGGGTGAGACCCAGTACTTC. Translation gives CASSLRQGGETQYF.

In its sample, this clone was seen once. The chain couples TRBV19 to TRBJ1-5; TRBD1 is a possible D gene (5 bases). Germline V CDR1 and CDR2: LNHDA, SQIVND (reference sequence). The CDR3 covers 16 residues. Trimming took off 4 bases at V and 0 bases at J, with 13 bases between the two ends. The CDR3 loop reads CASSTGGRISNQPQHF. The CDR3 nucleotides read TGTGCCAGTAGTACGGGGGGACGGATTAGCAATCAGCCCCAGCATTTT.

This sequence joins TRBV9 and TRBJ2-3; 10 bases are shared with TRBD2. The trim removed 1 base at V and 0 bases at J, leaving 5 bases unmatched. CDR1 and CDR2 from the germline V gene are SGDLS and YYNGEE. The CDR3 covers 17 residues. CDR3 in amino acids: CASSVLAGGSSTDTQYF. The CDR3 bases are TGTGCCAGCAGCGTATTAGCGGGGGGATCTAGCACAGATACGCAGTATTTT.

The rearrangement links TRBV18 to TRBJ1-6, with no clear D. This CDR3 is 17 amino acids long. The V and J ends lost 2 bases and 2 bases respectively, with 13 bases between them. Germline V gene data show CDR1 as KGHSH and CDR2 as LQKENI. This CDR3 reads CASSPRGSGAYNSPLHF. The CDR3 bases are TGTGCCAGCTCACCAAGAGGGTCGGGTGCCTATAATTCACCCCTCCACTTT.

The V gene is TRBV20-1, the J gene TRBJ2-5; D gene ambiguous. Trimming took off 6 bases at V and 3 bases at J, with 5 bases between the two ends. The germline V gene encodes CDR1 DFQATT and CDR2 SNEGSKA (reference sequence). The CDR3 is 10 amino acids. The CDR3 nucleotides are TGCAGTGCCTATAAAGAGACCCAGTACTTC. Translated: CSAYKETQYF.

This sequence joins TRBV25-1 and TRBJ1-6; 11 nucleotides align to TRBD1. The junction had 6 bases not matched to a gene; V was cut back by 10 bases and J by 10 bases. The CDR3 loop spans 13 amino acids. Germline assignment: CDR1 MGHDK and CDR2 SYGVNS. For the CDR3, the DNA is TGTGCCACCAGGGGACAGGGGGAGTCACCCCTCCACTTT. Translating it yields CATRGQGESPLHF. Complete variable domain (other parts from reference TRBV25-1 and TRBJ1-6): EADIYQTPRYLVIGTGKKITLECSQTMGHDKMYWYQQDPGMELHLIHYSYGVNSTEKGDLSSESTVSRIRTEHFPLTLESARPSHTSQYLCATRGQGESPLHFGNGTRLTVT.

The chain employs TRBV5-1 and TRBJ1-1; a weak D match, TRBD1 (5 bases). Germline-derived CDR1 and CDR2 are SGHRS and YFSETQ. The CDR3 runs to 16 residues. The germline V and J ends were trimmed by 0 bases and 4 bases, with 16 bases remaining between them. The CDR3 DNA is TGCGCCAGCAGCTTGGGGCTGTCCCGGGGGGGCACTGAAGCTTTCTTT. It yields the protein CASSLGLSRGGTEAFF.

This clone turned up a few times. This chain uses TRBV28 with TRBJ2-1; D may be TRBD2 (5 bases). V shed 6 bases and J shed 8 bases, with 8 bases lying between them. The CDR3 length is 11 residues. Germline loops: CDR1 MDHEN, CDR2 SYDVKM. The CDR3, as DNA: TGTGCCAGCAGAAATAGCGATGAGCAGTTCTTC. It encodes CASRNSDEQFF.